This T cell receptor (beta chain) comes out of a study of cytotoxic CD8 clonotypes in ibrutinib-treated CLL. This CDR3 contains 16 residues. From germline, CDR1 is LNHDA and CDR2 SQIVND (reference sequence). Trimming removed 3 bases at V and 2 bases at J, with 15 bases between. This clone appeared a single time. Measured with immunoSEQ multiplex PCR; TCRdb has only the in-frame clones, and not every one. The sample contains around 19,000 clones, under 75% of which appear only once. The chain has TRBV19 and TRBJ2-3, with TRBD2 as a possible D gene (6 bases). The sample consisted of PBMCs, taken after 12 months of ibrutinib treatment. This TCR was recovered from a human donor with chronic lymphocytic leukemia. The CDR3 reads CASSIRAGRSTDTQYF. The CDR3 nucleotides read TGTGCCAGTAGTATCCGTGCAGGGAGGTCCACAGATACGCAGTATTTT.